This passage covers 29 T cell receptor beta chains from one sample sequenced in a study of blood T cell repertoires in COVID-19. Some clones are missing from TCRdb's copy, which holds only in-frame ones; the method was immunoSEQ multiplex PCR. The sample lists around 160,000 clones; under 95% were seen once. The material sequenced was peripheral blood. Source of these receptors: a man aged 60 to 69 with active or convalescent COVID-19.

The CDR3 nucleotides read TGCAGCGTAGAGGCATACCGGGACAGGGGTGAGCAGTTCTTC. Its translation: CSVEAYRDRGEQFF. This chain uses TRBV29-1 with TRBJ2-1; 10 bases line up with TRBD1. The CDR3 is 14 amino acids. V trimming: 6 bases; J trimming: 9 bases; junction bases outside the gene matches: 11. Germline V gene sequence: CDR1 SQVTM, CDR2 ANQGSEA.

J is TRBJ2-2 and V is TRBV6-6; TRBD1 might be the D (5 bases). This CDR3 has 12 amino acids. Germline V gene lookup returns CDR1 MNHNY and CDR2 SVGAGI (reference sequence). V lost 9 bases to trimming and J lost 4 bases, with 9 bases between them. The CDR3 protein is CASTGSTGELFF. DNA for the CDR3: TGTGCCAGTACAGGAAGCACCGGGGAGCTGTTTTTT.

V gene TRBV21-1 combines with J gene TRBJ1-4; TRBD1 is the table's D call and was not checked against the DNA. TRBV21-1 is flagged as a pseudogene. This CDR3 spans 20 amino acids. CDR3 protein: CASSKARPTGGRFCNEKLFF. The CDR3 DNA follows: TGTGCCAGCAGCAAAGCTCGACCTACAGGGGGCAGATTCTGTAATGAAAAACTGTTTTTT.

The chain has TRBV6-1 and TRBJ1-2, with 9 bases matching TRBD1. V gave up 2 bases and J gave up 7 bases; unmatched junction bases: 17. CDR3 length equals 18 residues. The germline CDR1 and CDR2 sequences are MNHNS and SASEGT. The CDR3 reads CASSEQPGQGIFGSGYTF. The DNA of the CDR3 is TGTGCCAGCAGTGAACAGCCGGGACAGGGTATCTTCGGCTCTGGCTACACCTTC.

The rearrangement joins TRBV7-9 to TRBJ1-6; 10 positions match TRBD1. This CDR3 region has 16 residues. CDR1 SEHNR and CDR2 FQNEAQ come from the germline V gene (reference sequence). With 5 bases clipped from V and 1 base from J, the junction kept 2 bases outside the gene matches. The CDR3 sequence is CASSMDRGSYNSPLHF. CDR3 DNA: TGTGCCAGCAGCATGGACAGGGGGTCCTATAATTCACCCCTCCACTTT. The full variable domain, in which reference TRBV7-9 and TRBJ1-6 provide the parts outside the CDR3, is DTGVSQNPRHKITKRGQNVTFRCDPISEHNRLYWYRQTLGQGPEFLTYFQNEAQLEKSRLLSDRFSAERPKGSFSTLEIQRTEQGDSAMYLCASSMDRGSYNSPLHFGNGTRLTVT.

This clone was counted a few times. The chain joins TRBV7-2 to TRBJ1-2, with a weak D call TRBD1 (5 bases). Germline V gene sequence: CDR1 SGHTA, CDR2 FQGNSA. V gave up 1 base and J gave up 8 bases, with 14 bases separating them. The CDR3 totals 14 residues. As DNA, the CDR3 is TGTGCCAGCAGCTTAGGGGCAGGGAGGGGCGGCTACACCTTC. Residues: CASSLGAGRGGYTF.

This chain joins TRBV6-2 or TRBV6-3 and TRBJ2-7, with D unclear. V was trimmed by 6 bases and J by 3 bases, leaving 6 bases between them. Germline assignment: CDR1 MNHEY and CDR2 SVGEGT. The CDR3 has 11 residues. CDR3 DNA: TGTGCCAGCAGCAACAACTACGAGCAGTACTTC. Protein product: CASSNNYEQYF.

V gene TRBV5-1 combines with J gene TRBJ1-4, with a tentative D call TRBD1 (6 bases). The CDR3 runs 15 residues. Germline loops: CDR1 SGHRS, CDR2 YFSETQ. Trimming removed 4 bases from V and 0 bases from J, with 10 bases in between. CDR3 DNA sequence: TGCGCCAGCAGCACAGGACAGCCAACTAATGAAAAACTGTTTTTT. Its protein product is CASSTGQPTNEKLFF.

The chain employs TRBV7-9 and TRBJ2-7; TRBD2 might be the D (6 bases). There are 14 residues in the CDR3. Germline CDR1 is SEHNR and CDR2 is FQNEAQ (reference sequence). V lost 3 bases and J lost 7, with 16 bases in between. The CDR3 protein is CASSLETSGREQYF. CDR3 nucleotides: TGTGCCAGCAGCTTGGAGACTAGTGGAAGGGAGCAGTACTTC.

The rearrangement links TRBV19 to TRBJ1-1; a possible D gene is TRBD1 (5 bases). Between the trimmed V and J ends, which lost 1 base and 4 bases, there was a span of 13 bases. There are 15 residues in the CDR3. Germline V gene lookup returns CDR1 LNHDA and CDR2 SQIVND (reference sequence). Here the CDR3 reads CASSIARGVSTEAFF. The CDR3, as DNA: TGTGCCAGTAGTATAGCACGGGGGGTCAGCACTGAAGCTTTCTTT.

The chain is built from TRBV18 and TRBJ1-2; perhaps TRBD1 as D (6 bases). With 0 bases removed from V and 0 bases from J, the gap between germline ends came to 11 bases. The CDR3 has 16 amino acids. CDR1 KGHSH and CDR2 LQKENI come from the germline V gene. CDR3 nucleotide sequence: TGTGCCAGCTCACCACCTTCCCAGGGGACTAACTATGGCTACACCTTC. Residues: CASSPPSQGTNYGYTF.

This chain links TRBV19 with TRBJ1-5, with D possibly matching TRBD1 (6 bases). V was pared by 5 bases and J by 4 bases, with 12 bases between. CDR1 and CDR2 (germline): LNHDA, SQIVND (reference sequence). CDR3 size: 14 residues. CDR3 nucleotide sequence: TGTGCCAGTAGTCTCACAGGGCCTAATCAGCCCCAGCATTTT. Its protein is CASSLTGPNQPQHF.

The chain combines TRBV6-5 with TRBJ2-7, with 7 bases fitting TRBD1. The CDR3 is made up of 13 amino acids. Per the germline V gene, CDR1 is MNHEY and CDR2 is SVGAGI. Trimming cost V 7 bases and J 2 bases; bases outside gene matches: 5. The CDR3 region has the DNA TGTGCCAGCATTAACGACAGGGCCTACGAGCAGTACTTC. Its translation is CASINDRAYEQYF.

In its sample, this clone was seen once. The V and J genes are TRBV29-1 and TRBJ1-2; 7 bases fit TRBD1. CDR1 and CDR2 (germline): SQVTM, ANQGSEA. The CDR3 covers 18 residues. After removal of 1 base from V and 0 bases from J, the junction contained 14 bases not matched to a gene. In DNA, the CDR3 is TGCAGCGTTGAAGTTCTCCGGGACAGTCCCATAACTAACTATGGCTACACCTTC. Translation gives CSVEVLRDSPITNYGYTF.

The rearrangement joins TRBV9 to TRBJ1-4, with D perhaps TRBD1 (5 bases). Per germline, CDR1 SGDLS and CDR2 YYNGEE. V dropped 4 bases and J dropped 8 bases, with 21 bases sitting between them. The length of the CDR3 is 16 residues. In nucleotides, the CDR3 is TGTGCCAGCAGCAAGGACGTTGGGGGGTATGAGGAAAAACTGTTTTTT. It codes for CASSKDVGGYEEKLFF.

This clone was counted between two and nine times. The V and J genes are TRBV18 and TRBJ1-1, with D uncertain. CDR1 KGHSH and CDR2 LQKENI come from the germline V gene. The CDR3 contains 13 residues. The V end lost 3 bases, the J end lost 3 bases, and 8 bases lay between the germline ends. CDR3 residues: CASSPSADTEAFF. The CDR3 bases are TGTGCCAGCTCACCGTCCGCGGACACTGAAGCTTTCTTT.

This chain connects TRBV10-3 to TRBJ1-2, with 11 bases lining up with TRBD1. The V gene end was trimmed by 7 bases and the J gene end by 0 bases; junction bases not matched to a gene: 7. From germline, CDR1 is ENHRY and CDR2 SYGVKD. The length of the CDR3 is 16 residues. CDR3 sequence: CAITPGQGGPNYGYTF. The DNA for the CDR3 is TGTGCCATCACCCCGGGACAGGGGGGACCTAACTATGGCTACACCTTC.

The genes are TRBV6-5 and TRBJ2-7; 7 bases match TRBD2. Germline loops: CDR1 MNHEY, CDR2 SVGAGI. The CDR3 has 14 amino acids. With 3 bases clipped from V and 6 bases from J, the junction kept 8 bases outside the gene matches. For the CDR3, the DNA is TGTGCCAGCAGTTATCAGAGCTGGACTAGCGAGCAGTACTTC. Its protein is CASSYQSWTSEQYF.

This clone has a single count. The V gene is TRBV7-6, the J gene TRBJ1-4, with 7 nucleotides matching TRBD1. This CDR3 spans 14 amino acids. V lost 6 bases to trimming and J lost 2 bases; unmatched junction nucleotides: 3. Germline values: CDR1 SGHVS, CDR2 FNYEAQ. DNA of the CDR3: TGTGCCAGCAGTCCCAGGGGGACTAATGAAAAACTGTTTTTT. It codes for CASSPRGTNEKLFF.

The V and J genes are TRBV4-2 and TRBJ1-5; the D gene is possibly TRBD1 (5 bases). This CDR3 region has 16 residues. In germline, CDR1 is LGHNA, CDR2 YNFKEQ. V lost 0 bases to trimming and J lost 1 base, with 10 bases between them. As DNA, the CDR3 is TGTGCCAGCAGCCAAGATAACGGGGGGAGCAATCAGCCCCAGCATTTT. Residues: CASSQDNGGSNQPQHF.

The chain couples TRBV18 to TRBJ1-1, with 7 bases lining up with TRBD1. The CDR3 is 14 amino acids. With 2 bases clipped from V and 6 bases from J, the junction kept 6 bases outside the gene matches. Germline V CDR1 and CDR2: KGHSH, LQKENI. The CDR3 spells CASSPTGVRPEAFF. DNA of the CDR3: TGTGCCAGCTCACCAACAGGGGTAAGGCCTGAAGCTTTCTTT.

The sample holds a few counts of this clone. The rearrangement joins TRBV5-4 to TRBJ1-6, with 8 bases aligning to TRBD1. CDR1 SGHNT and CDR2 YYREEE come from the germline V gene (reference sequence). The CDR3 sequence is 14 residues long. V lost 3 bases, J lost 5 bases, and 1 base stayed unmatched. This CDR3 reads CASSWGQDNSPLHF. CDR3 DNA: TGTGCCAGCAGCTGGGGACAGGATAATTCACCCCTCCACTTT. Full variable domain (remainder filled in from reference TRBV5-4 and TRBJ1-6): ETGVTQSPTHLIKTRGQQVTLRCSSQSGHNTVSWYQQALGQGPQFIFQYYREEENGRGNFPPRFSGLQFPNYSSELNVNALELDDSALYLCASSWGQDNSPLHFGNGTRLTVT.

The CDR3 spells CASSYSRTGRGYTEAFF. Written as DNA, the CDR3 is TGTGCCAGCAGTTACTCGAGGACAGGGAGGGGGTACACTGAAGCTTTCTTT. The chain employs TRBV6-2 or TRBV6-3 and TRBJ1-1; 8 bases are a match to TRBD1. The CDR3 runs to 17 residues. Per the germline V gene, CDR1 is MNHEY and CDR2 is SVGEGT. J gave up 3 bases and V 0 bases, and 9 bases lay outside the gene matches.

The chain is built from TRBV12-3 or TRBV12-4 and TRBJ2-2; no clear D gene. Deletions cut 8 bases from V and 6 bases from J, with 10 bases between. This CDR3 region has 12 residues. Here the CDR3 DNA reads TGTGCCAGCCTGCGGTTTGCCGGGGAGCTGTTTTTT. This sequence encodes CASLRFAGELFF.

The rearrangement links TRBV19 to TRBJ2-7; TRBD2 is a possible D gene (6 bases). Between the trimmed V and J ends, which lost 0 bases and 3 bases, there was a span of 6 bases. The CDR3 extends over 13 amino acids. CDR1 and CDR2 (germline): LNHDA, SQIVND (reference sequence). The CDR3 nucleotides are TGTGCCAGTAGTATAGAGGGAGGCTACGAGCAGTACTTC. Residues: CASSIEGGYEQYF.

The chain is built from TRBV10-3 and TRBJ1-2, with TRBD1 matching over 8 bases. The CDR3 has 15 residues. Germline CDR1 is ENHRY and CDR2 is SYGVKD. Trimming removed 3 bases from V and 6 bases from J; junction bases left unmatched: 9. CDR3 in DNA: TGTGCCATCAGTGATCTGGGGCAGGGGGCGGATGGCTACACCTTC. This translates into CAISDLGQGADGYTF.

This clone was detected only once. The genes are TRBV28 and TRBJ2-3; D is perhaps TRBD2 (5 bases). Germline-derived CDR1 and CDR2 are MDHEN and SYDVKM. The CDR3 covers 14 residues. V was trimmed by 6 bases and J by 4 bases, leaving 14 bases between them. CDR3 residues: CASSFVSGSDTQYF. The CDR3 DNA reads as TGTGCCAGCAGCTTTGTGTCGGGGTCAGATACGCAGTATTTT.

The CDR3 sequence: CASTRPPGYEQYF. The CDR3 coding sequence is TGTGCCAGCACGCGGCCTCCAGGGTACGAGCAGTACTTC. This chain connects TRBV6-5 to TRBJ2-7; possibly TRBD1 for D (5 bases). Germline V CDR1 and CDR2: MNHEY, SVGAGI. The ends were cut back, 7 bases at V and 4 bases at J, with 14 bases in the middle. CDR3 size: 13 residues.

The chain joins TRBV6-4 to TRBJ1-2; TRBD1 might be the D (6 bases). CDR3 length: 15 residues. Germline V gene lookup returns CDR1 MRHNA and CDR2 SNTAGT. V was pared by 2 bases and J by 4 bases, with 14 bases between. The CDR3 protein is CASSDGQGTSYGYTF. The CDR3 DNA sequence: TGTGCCAGCAGTGACGGGCAGGGGACGTCCTATGGCTACACCTTC.